These T cell receptor beta chains were read from a single sample in a study of T cell repertoires in cytomegalovirus infection. TCRdb reprocessed the reads with MiXCR, giving one entry per CDR3 protein. The sample comprises hundreds of thousands of distinct CDR3 sequences, around 29% of which are singletons, and approximately 20% rests with the top ten. Their target antigens are unknown. The sample here was cultured PBMCs, taken from culture after CMV antigen stimulation. All receptors come from a human donor in good health (CMV status not recorded). Some clones in this sample may be carry-over from other donors' samples. The CDR3 runs from the conserved cysteine through the conserved F or W. Only part of the rows carry a size: once, few, many, or a class if the clone is expanded.

j_call v_call clone_size cdr3_aa
TRBJ2-7 TRBV20-1 . CSARDAGTSGREQYF
TRBJ2-6 TRBV3-1 . CASSPGQRNVLTF
TRBJ2-3 TRBV11-2 . CASSLVGRGEDTQYF
TRBJ1-4 TRBV20-1 . CSARDPGRGEKLFF
TRBJ1-3 TRBV7-2 many CASTTPSGAPGNTIYF
TRBJ2-5 TRBV25-1 . CASKTGAETQYF
TRBJ1-5 TRBV28 . CASSLGTEVQPQHF
TRBJ1-5 TRBV6-1 . CASSGGNQPQHF
TRBJ1-1 TRBV5-4 . CASSLGGQVDTEAFF
TRBJ1-6 TRBV20-1 . CSARSGGLLNSPLHF
TRBJ1-1 TRBV10-3 . CAVDRGRDTEAFF
TRBJ2-1 TRBV6-1 . CASSDPGTENNEQFF
TRBJ2-7 TRBV15 . CATSREVGSHEQYF
TRBJ1-5 TRBV5-8 few CASSLEEINNQPQHF
TRBJ2-3 TRBV6-2/TRBV6-3 many CASSYAGTRGMRDTQYF
TRBJ2-7 TRBV3-1 . CASSHTTLATYEQYF
TRBJ1-1 TRBV7-9 . CASQAYLEVNTEAFF
TRBJ1-2 TRBV7-9 few CASSPPGGRANYGYTF
TRBJ2-5 TRBV7-3 . CASSFGAGRVETQYF
TRBJ2-1 TRBV10-3 . CAISSGTSVYNEQFF
TRBJ1-1 TRBV7-9 few CASREGAGTEAFF
TRBJ2-7 TRBV28 . CASSRPLRTGTYEQYF
TRBJ2-4 TRBV2 . CASRGGDRAKNIQYF
TRBJ1-1 TRBV6-1 few CASSEYGTLKNTEAFF
TRBJ1-4 TRBV7-6 few CASSHDPQGRVDEKLFF
TRBJ2-3 TRBV6-1 few CASSEGGTDTQYF
TRBJ2-3 TRBV6-6 many CASSSSAGQHTDTDRDTQYF
TRBJ2-2 TRBV7-8 many CASSLAFGFPGELFF
TRBJ2-7 TRBV3-1 . CASSQLTRVHEQYF
TRBJ1-6 TRBV14 few CASSHNRGDSPLHF
TRBJ2-7 TRBV11-3 many CASGRTAYEQYF
TRBJ1-4 TRBV7-9 . CASSLKTVATNEKLFF
TRBJ2-1 TRBV6-1 few CASSEGTAYYNEQFF
TRBJ2-7 TRBV27 few CASEPGTYVYEQYF
TRBJ2-7 TRBV6-6 few CASHLMTEPGEQYF
TRBJ1-2 TRBV5-4 few CASSLPGNTNYGYTF